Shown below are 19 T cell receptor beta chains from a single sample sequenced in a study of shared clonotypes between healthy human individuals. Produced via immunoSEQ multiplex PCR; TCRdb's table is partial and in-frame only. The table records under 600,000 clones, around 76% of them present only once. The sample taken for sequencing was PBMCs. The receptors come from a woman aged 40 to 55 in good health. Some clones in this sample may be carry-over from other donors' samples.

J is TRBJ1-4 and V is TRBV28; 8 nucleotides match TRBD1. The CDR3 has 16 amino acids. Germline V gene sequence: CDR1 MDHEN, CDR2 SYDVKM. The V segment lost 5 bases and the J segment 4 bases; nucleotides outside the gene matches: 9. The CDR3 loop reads CASSPITGGINEKLFF. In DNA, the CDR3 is TGTGCCAGCAGTCCCATTACAGGGGGAATTAATGAAAAACTGTTTTTT.

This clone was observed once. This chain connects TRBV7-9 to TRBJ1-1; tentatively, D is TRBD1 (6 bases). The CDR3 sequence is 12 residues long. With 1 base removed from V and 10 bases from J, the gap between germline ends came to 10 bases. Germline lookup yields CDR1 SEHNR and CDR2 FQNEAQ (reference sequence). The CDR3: CASSLGQDLAFF. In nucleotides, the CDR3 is TGTGCCAGCAGCTTAGGACAGGACCTAGCTTTCTTT.

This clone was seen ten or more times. CDR3 protein: CASSLWGEGRRYGYTF. CDR3 bases: TGTGCCAGCAGTTTATGGGGGGAGGGGCGGAGATATGGCTACACCTTC. This rearrangement joins TRBV27 to TRBJ1-2; D is perhaps TRBD1 (5 bases). Germline V gene lookup returns CDR1 MNHEY and CDR2 SMNVEV (reference sequence). The CDR3 is made up of 16 amino acids. With 1 base removed from V and 5 bases from J, the gap between germline ends came to 17 bases.

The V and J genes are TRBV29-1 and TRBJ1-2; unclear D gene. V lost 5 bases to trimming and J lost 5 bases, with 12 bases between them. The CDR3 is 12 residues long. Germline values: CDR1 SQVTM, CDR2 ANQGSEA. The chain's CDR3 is CSVWTVRYGYTF. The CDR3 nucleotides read TGCAGCGTTTGGACGGTCCGATATGGCTACACCTTC.

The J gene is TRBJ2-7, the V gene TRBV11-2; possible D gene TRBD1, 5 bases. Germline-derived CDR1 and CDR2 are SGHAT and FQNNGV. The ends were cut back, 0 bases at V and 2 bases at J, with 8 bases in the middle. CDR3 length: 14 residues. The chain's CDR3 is CASSLEAGTYEQYF. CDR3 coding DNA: TGTGCCAGCAGCTTAGAAGCAGGGACCTACGAGCAGTACTTC.

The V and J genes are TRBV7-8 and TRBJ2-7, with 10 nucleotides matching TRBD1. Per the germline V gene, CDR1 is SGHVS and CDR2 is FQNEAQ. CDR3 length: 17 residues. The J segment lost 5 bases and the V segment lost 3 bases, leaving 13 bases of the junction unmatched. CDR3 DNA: TGTGCCAGCAGCTTGGTCCTTAAACCGGGACAGGGGAACGAGCAGTACTTC. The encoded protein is CASSLVLKPGQGNEQYF.

The CDR3: CASSHPGQGIGELFF. The CDR3 coding sequence is TGTGCCAGCAGTCACCCCGGACAGGGGATCGGGGAGCTGTTTTTT. V and J are TRBV5-5 and TRBJ2-2; the match to TRBD1 covers 9 bases. The germline V gene encodes CDR1 SGHKS and CDR2 YYEKEE (reference sequence). CDR3 size: 15 residues. Germline trimming cut 5 bases from V and 7 bases from J; bases unmatched to any gene: 9.

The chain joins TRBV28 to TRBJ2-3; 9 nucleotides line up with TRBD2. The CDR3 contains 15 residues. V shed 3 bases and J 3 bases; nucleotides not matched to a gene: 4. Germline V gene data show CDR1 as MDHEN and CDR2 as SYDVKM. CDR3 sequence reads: CASSLLAGWTDTQYF. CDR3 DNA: TGTGCCAGCAGTTTGCTAGCGGGATGGACAGATACGCAGTATTTT.

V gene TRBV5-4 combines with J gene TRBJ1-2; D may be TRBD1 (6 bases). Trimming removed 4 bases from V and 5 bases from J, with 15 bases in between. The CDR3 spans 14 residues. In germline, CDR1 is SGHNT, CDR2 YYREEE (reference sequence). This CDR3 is CASSPDRTGYGYTF. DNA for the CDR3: TGTGCCAGCAGCCCAGACAGGACGGGGTATGGCTACACCTTC.

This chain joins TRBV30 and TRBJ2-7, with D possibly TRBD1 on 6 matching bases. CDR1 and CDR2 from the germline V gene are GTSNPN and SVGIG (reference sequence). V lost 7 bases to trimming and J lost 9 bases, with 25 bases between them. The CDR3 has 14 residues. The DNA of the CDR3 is TGTGCCTCGACGGATACAGGGATGCTCGAAGGGCAGTACTTC. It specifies CASTDTGMLEGQYF.

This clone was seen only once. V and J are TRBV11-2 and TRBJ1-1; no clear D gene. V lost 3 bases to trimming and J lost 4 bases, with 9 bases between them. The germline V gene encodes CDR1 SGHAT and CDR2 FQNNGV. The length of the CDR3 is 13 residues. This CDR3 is CASSLSRSTEAFF. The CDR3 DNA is TGTGCCAGCAGCTTGTCGAGGAGCACTGAAGCTTTCTTT.

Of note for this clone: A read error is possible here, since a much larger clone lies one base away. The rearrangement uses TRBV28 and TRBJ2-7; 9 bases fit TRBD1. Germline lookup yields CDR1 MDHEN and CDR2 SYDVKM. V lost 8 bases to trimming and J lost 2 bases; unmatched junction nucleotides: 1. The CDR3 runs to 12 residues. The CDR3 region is CASGTGTYEQYF. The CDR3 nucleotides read TGTGCCAGCGGGACAGGGACCTACGAGCAGTACTTC.

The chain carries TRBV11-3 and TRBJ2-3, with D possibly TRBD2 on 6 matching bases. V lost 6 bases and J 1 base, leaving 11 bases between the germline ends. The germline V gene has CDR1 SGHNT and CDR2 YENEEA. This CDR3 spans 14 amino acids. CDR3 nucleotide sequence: TGTGCCAGCAGTTTGGGGGGTCGCACAGATACGCAGTATTTT. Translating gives CASSLGGRTDTQYF.

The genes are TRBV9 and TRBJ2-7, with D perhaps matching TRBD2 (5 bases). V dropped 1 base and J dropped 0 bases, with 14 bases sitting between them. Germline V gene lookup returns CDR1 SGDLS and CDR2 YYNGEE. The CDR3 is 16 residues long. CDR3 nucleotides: TGTGCCAGCAGCGTATCGGAAGGAGGAGGCTCCTACGAGCAGTACTTC. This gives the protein CASSVSEGGGSYEQYF. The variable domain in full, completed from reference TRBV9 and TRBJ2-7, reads DSGVTQTPKHLITATGQRVTLRCSPRSGDLSVYWYQQSLDQGLQFLIQYYNGEERAKGNILERFSAQQFPDLHSELNLSSLELGDSALYFCASSVSEGGGSYEQYFGPGTRLTVT.

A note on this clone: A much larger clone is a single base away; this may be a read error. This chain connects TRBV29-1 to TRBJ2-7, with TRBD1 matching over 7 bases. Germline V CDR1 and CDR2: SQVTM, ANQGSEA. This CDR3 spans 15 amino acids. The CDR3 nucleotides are TGCGGCGTTGAGGGAAGGGCAGGGGGTTCCTACGAGCAGTACTTC. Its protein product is CGVEGRAGGSYEQYF.

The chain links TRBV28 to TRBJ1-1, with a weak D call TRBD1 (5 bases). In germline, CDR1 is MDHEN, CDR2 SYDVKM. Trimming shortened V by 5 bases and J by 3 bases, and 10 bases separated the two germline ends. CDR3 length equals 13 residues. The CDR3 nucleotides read TGTGCCAGCAGTCGGGACGGGTACACTGAAGCTTTCTTT. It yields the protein CASSRDGYTEAFF.

The chain's CDR3 is CASSLPGTGELFF. For the CDR3, the DNA is TGTGCCAGCAGTCTACCTGGAACCGGGGAGCTGTTTTTT. V usage is TRBV6-5 and J usage is TRBJ2-2, with D hard to call. The CDR3 totals 13 residues. In germline, CDR1 is MNHEY, CDR2 SVGAGI. V lost 5 bases and J 5 bases, leaving 9 bases between the germline ends.

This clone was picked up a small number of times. The CDR3 spells CAISESTGVRPQHF. The CDR3 DNA sequence: TGTGCCATCAGTGAGTCGACAGGGGTTCGGCCCCAGCATTTT. The genes are TRBV10-3 and TRBJ1-5; TRBD1 matches at 8 bases. The CDR3 covers 14 residues. Per germline, CDR1 ENHRY and CDR2 SYGVKD. Germline trimming cut 0 bases from V and 9 bases from J; bases unmatched to any gene: 4.

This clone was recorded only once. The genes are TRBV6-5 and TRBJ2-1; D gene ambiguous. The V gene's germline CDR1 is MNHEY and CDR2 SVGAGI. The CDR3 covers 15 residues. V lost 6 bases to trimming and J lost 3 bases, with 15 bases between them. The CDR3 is CASRGRRVLYNEQFF. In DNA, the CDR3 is TGTGCCAGCAGGGGTCGGAGAGTCCTCTACAATGAGCAGTTCTTC.